The sequence of this T cell receptor (beta chain) was determined in a study of blood T cell repertoires in COVID-19. Study at large: COVID-19 samples collected from the United States, Italy and Spain covered acute and convalescent phases.

The CDR3 has 14 residues. CDR1 and CDR2 (germline): KGHSH, LQKENI. V was clipped by 1 base and J by 4 bases, with 10 bases between them. Per the authors' pipeline: It was from reference gene primer amplification that nucleated cell counts were estimated. Assay used: immunoSEQ multiplex PCR; TCRdb lists only in-frame clones, some missing. Clonal size and the V and J genes are those of that table, whereas D and trimming came from the DNA. The table lists 250,000 to 350,000 clones, roughly 88% of them singletons. This receptor was taken from a human donor with COVID-19, enrolled during active disease. The donor label of this sample is uncertain. The sample comprised peripheral blood. This chain uses TRBV18 with TRBJ2-5; possible D gene TRBD1, 6 bases. The CDR3 reads CASSPQQGSETQYF. DNA for the CDR3: TGTGCCAGCTCACCACAACAGGGTTCAGAGACCCAGTACTTC.